The clone carrying this T cell receptor beta chain was observed a handful of times. The authors' processing: Reference gene primers were amplified, and this amplification served to estimate nucleated cell counts. This table comes from immunoSEQ multiplex PCR, and its TCRdb copy is limited to in-frame clones, with some not included. The V and J calls and the clone size are those of that table, but D and trimming were determined from the DNA. The table shows under 300,000 clones, with approximately 87% occurring only once. The source of the sample is a study of blood T cell repertoires in COVID-19. Study details: Italy, Spain and the United States were the sources of the convalescent and acute COVID-19 samples. T cells, B-cell-depleted T cells, or PBMCs supplied cDNA or gDNA.

Germline CDR1 reads SGDLS; CDR2 reads YYNGEE. This CDR3 has 12 amino acids. The V and J ends lost 4 bases and 8 bases, in that order; junction bases with no gene match: 3. This sequence was found in a man between 60 and 70 years old who had recovered from COVID-19. Sequenced sample: peripheral blood. V and J are TRBV9 and TRBJ2-1, with 7 bases lining up with TRBD2. The CDR3 DNA sequence: TGTGCCAGCAGCTTGGGAGGGTATGAGCAGTTCTTC. As protein: CASSLGGYEQFF.